The 12 T cell receptor beta chains given below trace back to one sample, sequenced in a study of blood T cells in healthy people across ages. A second PCR, run for roughly 7 to 12 cycles, used a sample-barcoded 5' primer plus a J-beta primer mix. TCRdb re-analysed the 5' RACE reads in MiXCR, keeping a single row per CDR3 protein. The repertoire holds 700,000 or so distinct CDR3 sequences, with about 24% as singletons. Sequences were obtained from blood. These receptors were obtained from a man aged 70 or older in good health.

This CDR3 is CASSQYNTGGGGYTF. CDR3 DNA sequence: TGTGCCAGCAGCCAGTACAACACAGGGGGTGGTGGCTACACCTTC. This chain joins TRBV6-6 and TRBJ1-2, with TRBD1 matching 8 bases. The V segment lost 6 bases and the J segment 7 bases; nucleotides outside the gene matches: 13. The germline gives CDR1 MNHNY, CDR2 SVGAGI (reference sequence). The CDR3 runs to 15 residues.

This clonotype occurred a few times. The chain couples TRBV7-9 to TRBJ1-2; TRBD1 agrees at 7 bases. This CDR3 region has 14 residues. Germline V gene data show CDR1 as SEHNR and CDR2 as FQNEAQ (reference sequence). The junction had 5 bases not matched to a gene; V was cut back by 5 bases and J by 2 bases. The CDR3 spells CASSRVGQNYGYTF. DNA of the CDR3: TGTGCCAGCAGCCGAGTGGGACAGAACTATGGCTACACCTTC.

The chain is built from TRBV7-2 and TRBJ2-3, with 9 bases lining up with TRBD1. Losses at the gene ends were 3 bases for V and 6 bases for J; bases not matched to a gene: 13. Germline CDR1 reads SGHTA; CDR2 reads FQGNSA. The CDR3 loop spans 17 amino acids. CDR3 loop: CASSLTGGTGNFDTQYF. CDR3 DNA: TGTGCCAGCAGCTTGACCGGGGGGACAGGGAATTTCGATACGCAGTATTTT.

V usage is TRBV6-5 and J usage is TRBJ2-5; 11 nucleotides line up with TRBD2. The J segment lost 5 bases and the V segment lost 3 bases, leaving 5 bases of the junction unmatched. Germline lookup yields CDR1 MNHEY and CDR2 SVGAGI. This CDR3 has 15 amino acids. CDR3 amino acids: CASSYSGGAPETQYF. DNA of the CDR3: TGTGCCAGCAGTTATAGCGGGGGGGCCCCGGAGACCCAGTACTTC.

This chain connects TRBV7-2 to TRBJ1-4, with 7 positions matching TRBD1. The V segment lost 3 bases and the J segment 7 bases; nucleotides outside the gene matches: 5. Germline V CDR1 and CDR2: SGHTA, FQGNSA. CDR3 length equals 14 residues. The CDR3 protein is CASSFSTGSEKLFF. The CDR3 DNA sequence: TGTGCCAGCAGCTTCTCGACAGGGAGTGAAAAACTGTTTTTT.

This chain joins TRBV20-1 and TRBJ1-3; D is ambiguous. V was cut by 2 bases and J by 6 bases, with 5 bases left in between. The V gene's germline CDR1 is DFQATT and CDR2 SNEGSKA (reference sequence). This CDR3 comprises 11 residues. The CDR3 coding sequence is TGCAGTGCTAGATCTCAAAACACCATATATTTT. This gives the protein CSARSQNTIYF.

CDR3 in amino acids: CASSRDRENYGYTF. CDR3 nucleotide sequence: TGTGCCAGCAGCCGGGACAGGGAAAACTATGGCTACACCTTC. The rearrangement uses TRBV11-2 and TRBJ1-2, with 9 bases matching TRBD1. The CDR3 runs 14 residues. From germline, CDR1 is SGHAT and CDR2 FQNNGV. J lost 2 bases, V lost 5 bases, and 3 bases had no gene match.

This clonotype was seen more than once but under ten times. The chain employs TRBV5-1 and TRBJ1-1; TRBD1 matches at 7 bases. Germline V gene lookup returns CDR1 SGHRS and CDR2 YFSETQ. V shed 2 bases and J 0 bases; nucleotides not matched to a gene: 7. CDR3 size: 16 residues. The CDR3 nucleotides read TGCGCCAGCAGCTTCAGGGGGACAAGCATGAACACTGAAGCTTTCTTT. Translated, it gives CASSFRGTSMNTEAFF.

This clonotype was found a few times. The CDR3 bases are TGTGCCAGCACCCAAGGGGGGCTCAACACAGATACGCAGTATTTT. Amino acid sequence: CASTQGGLNTDTQYF. This chain uses TRBV6-1 with TRBJ2-3; D is perhaps TRBD1 or TRBD2 (6 bases each). V was cut by 7 bases and J by 2 bases, with 16 bases left in between. The CDR3 length is 15 residues. Germline lookup yields CDR1 MNHNS and CDR2 SASEGT.

V gene TRBV29-1 combines with J gene TRBJ2-3; D gene ambiguous. The germline gives CDR1 SQVTM, CDR2 ANQGSEA. With 2 bases removed from V and 4 bases from J, the gap between germline ends came to 10 bases. There are 13 residues in the CDR3. CDR3: CSVEPRSADTQYF. As DNA, the CDR3 is TGCAGCGTTGAACCCCGGAGCGCAGATACGCAGTATTTT.

The chain has TRBV6-6 and TRBJ1-3, with no clear D. Germline loops: CDR1 MNHNY, CDR2 SVGAGI (reference sequence). Between the trimmed V and J ends, which lost 3 bases and 4 bases, there was a span of 13 bases. CDR3 size: 15 residues. CDR3 in amino acids: CASSYDGVSGNTIYF. CDR3 nucleotide sequence: TGTGCCAGCAGTTATGACGGGGTTTCGGGAAACACCATATATTTT.

The J gene is TRBJ1-2, the V gene TRBV6-5; 7 nucleotides match TRBD1. J lost 8 bases, V lost 8 bases, and 14 bases had no gene match. Germline-derived CDR1 and CDR2 are MNHEY and SVGAGI. CDR3 size: 14 residues. CDR3 in DNA: TGTGCCAGCTTCCCACGACAGGGTCGTCGCGGCTACACCTTC. This gives the protein CASFPRQGRRGYTF.